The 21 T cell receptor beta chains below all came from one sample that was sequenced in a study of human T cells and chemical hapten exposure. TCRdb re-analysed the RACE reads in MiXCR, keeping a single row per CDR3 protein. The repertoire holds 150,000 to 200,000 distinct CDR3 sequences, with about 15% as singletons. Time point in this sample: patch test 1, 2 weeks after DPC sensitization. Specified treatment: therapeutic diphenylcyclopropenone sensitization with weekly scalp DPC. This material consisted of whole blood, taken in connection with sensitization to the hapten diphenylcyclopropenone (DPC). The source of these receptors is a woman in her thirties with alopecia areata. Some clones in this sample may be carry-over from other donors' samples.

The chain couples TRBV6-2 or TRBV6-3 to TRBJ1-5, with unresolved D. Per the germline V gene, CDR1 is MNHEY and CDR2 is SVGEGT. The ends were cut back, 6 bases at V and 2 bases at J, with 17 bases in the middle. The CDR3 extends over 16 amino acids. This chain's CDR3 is CASSRLLRGGNQPQHF. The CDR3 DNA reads TGTGCCAGCAGCCGTCTTTTACGGGGAGGCAATCAGCCCCAGCATTTT.

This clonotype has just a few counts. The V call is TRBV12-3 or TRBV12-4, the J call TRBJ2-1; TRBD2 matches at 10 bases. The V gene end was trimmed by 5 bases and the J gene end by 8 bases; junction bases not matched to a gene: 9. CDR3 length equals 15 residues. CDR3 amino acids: CASSRLAGLLDEQFF. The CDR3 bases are TGTGCCAGCAGTCGACTAGCGGGCCTATTGGATGAGCAGTTCTTC.

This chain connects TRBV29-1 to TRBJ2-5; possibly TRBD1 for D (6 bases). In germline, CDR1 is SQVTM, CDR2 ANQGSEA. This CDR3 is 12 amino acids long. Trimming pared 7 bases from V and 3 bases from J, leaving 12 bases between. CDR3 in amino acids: CSAGHQEETQYF. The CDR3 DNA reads TGCAGCGCGGGACATCAAGAAGAGACCCAGTACTTC.

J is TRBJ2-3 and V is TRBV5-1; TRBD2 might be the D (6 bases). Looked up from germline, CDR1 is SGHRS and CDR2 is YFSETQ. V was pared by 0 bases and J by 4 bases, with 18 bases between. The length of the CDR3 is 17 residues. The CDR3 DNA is TGCGCCAGCAGCTTGGAAGCTCCGACTAGAACGTCAGATACGCAGTATTTT. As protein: CASSLEAPTRTSDTQYF.

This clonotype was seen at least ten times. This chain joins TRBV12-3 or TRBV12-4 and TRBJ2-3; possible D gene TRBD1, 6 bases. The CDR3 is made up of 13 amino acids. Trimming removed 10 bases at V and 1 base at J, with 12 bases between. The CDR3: CATDRKGTDTQYF. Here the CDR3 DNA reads TGTGCCACCGACAGGAAAGGCACAGATACGCAGTATTTT.

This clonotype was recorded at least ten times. The CDR3 DNA reads TGCAGCGTTGCCCCAGGAAGCACAGATACGCAGTATTTT. Its translation: CSVAPGSTDTQYF. V usage is TRBV29-1 and J usage is TRBJ2-3; D not certain. CDR1 SQVTM and CDR2 ANQGSEA come from the germline V gene. This CDR3 is 13 amino acids long. The V end was cut by 4 bases, the J end by 0 bases, with 8 bases between.

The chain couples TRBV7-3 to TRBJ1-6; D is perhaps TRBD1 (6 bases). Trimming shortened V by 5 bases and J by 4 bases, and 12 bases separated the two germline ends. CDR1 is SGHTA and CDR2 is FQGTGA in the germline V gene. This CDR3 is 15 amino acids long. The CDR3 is CASSPRQDYNSPLHF. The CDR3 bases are TGTGCCAGCAGCCCCAGACAGGATTATAATTCACCCCTCCACTTT.

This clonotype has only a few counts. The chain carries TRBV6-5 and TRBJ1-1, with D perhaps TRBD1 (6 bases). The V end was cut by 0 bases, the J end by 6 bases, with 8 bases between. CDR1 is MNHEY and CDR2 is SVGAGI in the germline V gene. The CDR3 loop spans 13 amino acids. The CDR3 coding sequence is TGTGCCAGCAGTTACTCACAGGGCGCTGAAGCTTTCTTT. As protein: CASSYSQGAEAFF.

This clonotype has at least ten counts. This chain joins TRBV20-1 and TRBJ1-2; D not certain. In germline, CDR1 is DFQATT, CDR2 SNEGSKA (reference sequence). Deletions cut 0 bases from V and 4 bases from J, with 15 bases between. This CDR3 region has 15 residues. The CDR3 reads CSARDHATTIYGYTF. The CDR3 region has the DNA TGCAGTGCTAGAGATCATGCGACTACCATCTATGGCTACACCTTC.

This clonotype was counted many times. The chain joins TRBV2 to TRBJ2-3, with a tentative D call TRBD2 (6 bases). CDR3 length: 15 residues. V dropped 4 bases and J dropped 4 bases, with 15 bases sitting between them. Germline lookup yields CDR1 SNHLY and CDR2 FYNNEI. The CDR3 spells CASSGSGQPPDTQYF. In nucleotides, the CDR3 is TGTGCCAGCAGTGGAAGCGGGCAGCCCCCAGATACGCAGTATTTT. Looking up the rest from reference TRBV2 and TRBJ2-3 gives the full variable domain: EPEVTQTPSHQVTQMGQEVILRCVPISNHLYFYWYRQILGQKVEFLVSFYNNEISEKSEIFDDQFSVERPDGSNFTLKIRSTKLEDSAMYFCASSGSGQPPDTQYFGPGTRLTVL.

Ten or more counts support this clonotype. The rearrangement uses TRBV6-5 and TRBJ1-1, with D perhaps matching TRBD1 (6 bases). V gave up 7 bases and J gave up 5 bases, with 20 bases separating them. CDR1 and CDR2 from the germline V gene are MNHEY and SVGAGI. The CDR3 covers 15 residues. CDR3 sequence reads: CASTLRIQGWTEAFF. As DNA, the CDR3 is TGTGCCAGCACCCTCCGGATACAGGGATGGACTGAAGCTTTCTTT.

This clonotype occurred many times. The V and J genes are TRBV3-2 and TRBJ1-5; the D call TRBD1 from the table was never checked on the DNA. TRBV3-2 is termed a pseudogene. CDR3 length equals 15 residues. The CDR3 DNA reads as TGTGCCAGCAGAACTGGGCAGGGAGGCAATCAGCCCCAGCATTTT. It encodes CASRTGQGGNQPQHF.

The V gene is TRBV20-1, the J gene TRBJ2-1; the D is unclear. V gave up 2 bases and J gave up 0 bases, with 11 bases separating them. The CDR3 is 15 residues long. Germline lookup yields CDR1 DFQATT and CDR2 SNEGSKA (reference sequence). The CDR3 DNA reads TGCAGTGCTAGAACGCTTACAAGCTCCTACAATGAGCAGTTCTTC. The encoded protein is CSARTLTSSYNEQFF.

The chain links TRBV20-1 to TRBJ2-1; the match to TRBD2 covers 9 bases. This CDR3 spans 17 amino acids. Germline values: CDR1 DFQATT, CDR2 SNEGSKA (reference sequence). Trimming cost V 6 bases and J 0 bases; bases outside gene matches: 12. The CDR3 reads CSARGTSWVSSYNEQFF. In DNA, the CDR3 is TGCAGTGCCCGCGGGACTAGCTGGGTTAGCTCCTACAATGAGCAGTTCTTC.

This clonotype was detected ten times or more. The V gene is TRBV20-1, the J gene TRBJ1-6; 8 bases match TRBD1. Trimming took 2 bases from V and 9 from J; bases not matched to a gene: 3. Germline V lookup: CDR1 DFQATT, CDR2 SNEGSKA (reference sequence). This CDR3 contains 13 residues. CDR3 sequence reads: CSARRGQVSPLHF. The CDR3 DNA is TGCAGTGCTAGAAGGGGACAGGTTTCACCCCTCCACTTT.

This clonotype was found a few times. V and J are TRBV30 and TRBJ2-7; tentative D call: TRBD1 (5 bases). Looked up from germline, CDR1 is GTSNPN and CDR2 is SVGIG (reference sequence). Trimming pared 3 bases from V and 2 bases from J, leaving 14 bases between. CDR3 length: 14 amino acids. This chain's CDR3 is CAWRTAGSAYEQYF. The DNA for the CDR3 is TGTGCCTGGAGGACAGCCGGGTCGGCCTACGAGCAGTACTTC.

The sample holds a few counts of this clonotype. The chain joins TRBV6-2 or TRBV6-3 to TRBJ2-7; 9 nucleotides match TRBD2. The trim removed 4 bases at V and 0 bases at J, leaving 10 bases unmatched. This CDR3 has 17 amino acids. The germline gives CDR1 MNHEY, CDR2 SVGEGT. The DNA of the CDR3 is TGTGCCAGCAGTTGGCGCCCTGAGACTAGCGGCTCCTACGAGCAGTACTTC. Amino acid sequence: CASSWRPETSGSYEQYF.

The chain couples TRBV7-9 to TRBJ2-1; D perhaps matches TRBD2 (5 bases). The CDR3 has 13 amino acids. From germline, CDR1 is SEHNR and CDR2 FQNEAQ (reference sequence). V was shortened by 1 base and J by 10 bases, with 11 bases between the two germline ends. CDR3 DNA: TGTGCCAGCAGCTTAGGTCTAGCAAGAGAGCAGTTCTTC. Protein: CASSLGLAREQFF.

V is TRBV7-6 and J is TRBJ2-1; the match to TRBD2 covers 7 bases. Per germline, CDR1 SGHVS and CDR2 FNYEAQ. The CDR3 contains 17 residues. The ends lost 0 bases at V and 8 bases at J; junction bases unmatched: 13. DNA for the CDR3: TGTGCCAGCAGCTTAGCGCTGACGGGGAGGGCTGCGTATGAGCAGTTCTTC. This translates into CASSLALTGRAAYEQFF.

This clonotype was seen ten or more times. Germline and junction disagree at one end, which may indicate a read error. CDR3: CASSSYTGELFF. The CDR3 bases are TGTGCCAGCAGCTCCTACACCGGGGAGCTGTTTTTT. The V and J genes are TRBV5-1 and TRBJ2-2; no clear D. Germline loops: CDR1 SGHRS, CDR2 YFSETQ. The CDR3 contains 12 residues.

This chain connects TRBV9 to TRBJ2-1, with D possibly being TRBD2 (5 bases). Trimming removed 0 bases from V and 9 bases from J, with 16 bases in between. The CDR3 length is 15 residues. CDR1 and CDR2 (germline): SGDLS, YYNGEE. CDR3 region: CASSVVASGEGEQFF. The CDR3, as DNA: TGTGCCAGCAGCGTAGTCGCATCTGGAGAGGGTGAGCAGTTCTTC.